This entry lists 2 T cell receptor beta chains sequenced from one sample in a study of T cell changes during pregnancy in multiple sclerosis. This table comes from immunoSEQ multiplex PCR, and its TCRdb copy is limited to in-frame clones, with some not included. The profile shows 45,000 to 55,000 clones, approximately 92% of them singletons. This specimen consisted of CD4+ T cells from peripheral blood mononuclear cells, obtained after pregnancy. Source of these receptors: a female donor with multiple sclerosis, enrolled in a pregnancy study.

This chain links TRBV25-1 with TRBJ2-3, with 9 bases aligning to TRBD1. The CDR3 spans 15 residues. Germline V gene lookup returns CDR1 MGHDK and CDR2 SYGVNS. With 6 bases clipped from V and 2 bases from J, the junction kept 6 bases outside the gene matches. The CDR3, as DNA: TGTGCCAGCAGGCTGGGACAGGGTCCCACAGATACGCAGTATTTT. Protein: CASRLGQGPTDTQYF.

This clone was seen once. V and J are TRBV15 and TRBJ2-7, with 12 bases lining up with TRBD1. The ends lost 1 base at V and 7 bases at J; junction bases unmatched: 8. CDR3 length equals 16 residues. CDR1 and CDR2 (germline): LNHNV, YYDKDF (reference sequence). The CDR3 spells CATSRGPGQGAQEQYF. In DNA form, the CDR3 reads TGTGCCACCAGCAGAGGCCCGGGACAGGGGGCTCAGGAGCAGTACTTC.